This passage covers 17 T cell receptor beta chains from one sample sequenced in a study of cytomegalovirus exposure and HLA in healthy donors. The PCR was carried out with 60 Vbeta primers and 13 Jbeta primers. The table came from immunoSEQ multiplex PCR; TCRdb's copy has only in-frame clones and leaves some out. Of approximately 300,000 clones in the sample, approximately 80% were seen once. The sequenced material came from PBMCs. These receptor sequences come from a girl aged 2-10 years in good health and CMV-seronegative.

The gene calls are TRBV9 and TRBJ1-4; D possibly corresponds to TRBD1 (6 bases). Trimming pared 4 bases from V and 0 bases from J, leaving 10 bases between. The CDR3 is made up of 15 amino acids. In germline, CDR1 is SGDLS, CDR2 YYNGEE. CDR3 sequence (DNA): TGTGCCAGCAGCCTAAGGACAGCAACTAATGAAAAACTGTTTTTT. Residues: CASSLRTATNEKLFF.

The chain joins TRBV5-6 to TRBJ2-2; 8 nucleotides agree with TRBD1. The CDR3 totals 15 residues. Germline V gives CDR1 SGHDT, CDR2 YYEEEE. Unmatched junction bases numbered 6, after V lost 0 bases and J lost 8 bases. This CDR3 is CASSLGRTGTGELFF. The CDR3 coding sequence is TGTGCCAGCAGCTTGGGTCGGACAGGGACAGGGGAGCTGTTTTTT.

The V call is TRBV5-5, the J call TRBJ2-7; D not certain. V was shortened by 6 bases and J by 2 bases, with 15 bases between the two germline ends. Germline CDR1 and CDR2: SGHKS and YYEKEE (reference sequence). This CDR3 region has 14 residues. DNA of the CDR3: TGTGCCAGCAAGACCGAGGATTCAACCTACGAGCAGTACTTC. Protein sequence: CASKTEDSTYEQYF.

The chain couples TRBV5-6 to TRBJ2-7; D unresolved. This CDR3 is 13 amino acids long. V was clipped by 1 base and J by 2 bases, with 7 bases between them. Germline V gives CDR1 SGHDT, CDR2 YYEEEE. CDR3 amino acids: CASSLLTAYEQYF. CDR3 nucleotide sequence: TGTGCCAGCAGCTTGCTCACGGCCTACGAGCAGTACTTC.

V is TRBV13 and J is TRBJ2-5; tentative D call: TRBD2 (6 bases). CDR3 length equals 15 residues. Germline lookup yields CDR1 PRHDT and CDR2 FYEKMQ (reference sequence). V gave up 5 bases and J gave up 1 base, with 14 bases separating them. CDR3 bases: TGTGCCAGCAGCGCGACGCTAGCGATCCAAGAGACCCAGTACTTC. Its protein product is CASSATLAIQETQYF.

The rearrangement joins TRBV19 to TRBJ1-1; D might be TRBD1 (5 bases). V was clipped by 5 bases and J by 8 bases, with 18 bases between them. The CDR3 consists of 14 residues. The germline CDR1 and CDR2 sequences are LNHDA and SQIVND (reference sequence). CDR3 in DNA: TGTGCCAGTAGTCAATCACGGGGGTACTCCGAAGCTTTCTTT. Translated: CASSQSRGYSEAFF.

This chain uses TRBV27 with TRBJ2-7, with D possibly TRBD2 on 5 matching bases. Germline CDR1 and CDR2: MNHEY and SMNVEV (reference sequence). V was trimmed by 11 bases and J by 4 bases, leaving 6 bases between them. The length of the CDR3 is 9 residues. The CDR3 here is CARDYEQYF. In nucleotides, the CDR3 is TGTGCCCGGGATTACGAGCAGTACTTC.

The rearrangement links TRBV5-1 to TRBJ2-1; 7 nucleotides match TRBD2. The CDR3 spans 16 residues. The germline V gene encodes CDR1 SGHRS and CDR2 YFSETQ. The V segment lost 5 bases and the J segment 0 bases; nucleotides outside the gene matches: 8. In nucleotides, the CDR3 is TGCGCCAGCAGAGAAACTAGCGTAAGCTCCTACAATGAGCAGTTCTTC. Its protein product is CASRETSVSSYNEQFF.

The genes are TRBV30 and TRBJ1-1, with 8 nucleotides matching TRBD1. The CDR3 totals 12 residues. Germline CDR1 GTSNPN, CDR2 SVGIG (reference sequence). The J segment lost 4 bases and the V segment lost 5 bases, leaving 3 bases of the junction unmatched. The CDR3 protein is CAWGQGSTEAFF. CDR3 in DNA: TGTGCCTGGGGACAGGGAAGCACTGAAGCTTTCTTT.

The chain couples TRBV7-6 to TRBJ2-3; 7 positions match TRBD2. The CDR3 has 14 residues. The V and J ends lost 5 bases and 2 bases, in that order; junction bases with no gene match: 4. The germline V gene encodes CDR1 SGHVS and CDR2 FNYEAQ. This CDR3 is CASSERDYTDTQYF. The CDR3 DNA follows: TGTGCCAGCAGCGAACGGGACTACACAGATACGCAGTATTTT.

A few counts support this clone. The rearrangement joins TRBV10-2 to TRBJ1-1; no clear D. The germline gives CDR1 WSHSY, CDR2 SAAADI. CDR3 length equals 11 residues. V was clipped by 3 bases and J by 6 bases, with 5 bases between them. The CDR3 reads CASSDNSEAFF. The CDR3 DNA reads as TGCGCCAGCAGTGACAACTCTGAAGCTTTCTTT.

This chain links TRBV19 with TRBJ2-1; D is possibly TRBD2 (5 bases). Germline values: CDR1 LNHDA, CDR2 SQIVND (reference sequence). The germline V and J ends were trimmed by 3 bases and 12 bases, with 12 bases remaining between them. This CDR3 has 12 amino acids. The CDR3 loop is CASSIEGITQFF. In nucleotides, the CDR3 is TGTGCCAGTAGTATCGAGGGAATCACGCAGTTCTTC.

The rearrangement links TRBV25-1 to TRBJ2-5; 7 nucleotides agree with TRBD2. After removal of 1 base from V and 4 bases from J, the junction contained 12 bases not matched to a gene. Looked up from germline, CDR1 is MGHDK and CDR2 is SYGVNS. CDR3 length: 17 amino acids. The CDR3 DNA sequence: TGTGCCAGCAGTGAATTAAGTGGGCGGGGGAGGGGAGAGACCCAGTACTTC. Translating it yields CASSELSGRGRGETQYF.

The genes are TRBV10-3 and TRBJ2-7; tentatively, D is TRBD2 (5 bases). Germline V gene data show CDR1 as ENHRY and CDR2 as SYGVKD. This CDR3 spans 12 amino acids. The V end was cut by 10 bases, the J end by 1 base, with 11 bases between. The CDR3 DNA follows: TGTGCCACCTGGGGAGCTTCCTACGAGCAGTACTTC. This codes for CATWGASYEQYF.

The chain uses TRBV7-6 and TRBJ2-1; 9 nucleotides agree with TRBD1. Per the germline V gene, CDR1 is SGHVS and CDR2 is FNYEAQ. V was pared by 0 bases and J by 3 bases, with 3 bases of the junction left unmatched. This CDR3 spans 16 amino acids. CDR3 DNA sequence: TGTGCCAGCAGCTTAGCCACAGGGGGCAACTACAATGAGCAGTTCTTC. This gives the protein CASSLATGGNYNEQFF.

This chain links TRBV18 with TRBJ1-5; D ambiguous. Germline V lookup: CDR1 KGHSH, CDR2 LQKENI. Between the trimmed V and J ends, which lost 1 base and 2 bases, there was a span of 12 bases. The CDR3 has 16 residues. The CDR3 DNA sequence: TGTGCCAGCTCACCACAGGAGGTCGCAGGCAATCAGCCCCAGCATTTT. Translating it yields CASSPQEVAGNQPQHF.

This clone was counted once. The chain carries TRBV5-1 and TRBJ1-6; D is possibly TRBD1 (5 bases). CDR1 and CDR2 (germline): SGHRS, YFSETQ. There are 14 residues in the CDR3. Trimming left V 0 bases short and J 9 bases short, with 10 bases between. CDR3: CASSLGQGGSPLHF. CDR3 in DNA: TGCGCCAGCAGCTTGGGGCAGGGTGGTTCACCCCTCCACTTT.